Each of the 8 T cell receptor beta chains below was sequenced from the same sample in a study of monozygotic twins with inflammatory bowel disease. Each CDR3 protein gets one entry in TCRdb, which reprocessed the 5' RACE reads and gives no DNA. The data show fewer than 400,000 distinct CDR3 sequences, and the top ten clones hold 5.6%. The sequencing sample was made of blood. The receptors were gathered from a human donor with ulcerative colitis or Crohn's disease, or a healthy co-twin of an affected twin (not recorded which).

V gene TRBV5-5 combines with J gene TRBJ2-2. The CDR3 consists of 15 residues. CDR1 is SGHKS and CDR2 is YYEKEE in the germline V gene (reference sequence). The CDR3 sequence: CASSLEGFGPGELFF.

The CDR3 loop reads CASSFGGGTNNEQFF. V and J are TRBV12-3 or TRBV12-4 and TRBJ2-1; the D call from TCRdb, TRBD2, cannot be confirmed without DNA. The CDR3 extends over 15 amino acids.

CDR3: CSVVGGRGPFTDTQYF. This chain uses TRBV29-1 with TRBJ2-3; there is no DNA to check the TCRdb D call of TRBD1. Germline-derived CDR1 and CDR2 are SQVTM and ANQGSEA. This CDR3 has 16 amino acids.

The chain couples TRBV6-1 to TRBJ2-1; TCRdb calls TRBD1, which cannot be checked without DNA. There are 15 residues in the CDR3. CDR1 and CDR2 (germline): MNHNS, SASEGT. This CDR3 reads CASSGFRTGYNEQFF.

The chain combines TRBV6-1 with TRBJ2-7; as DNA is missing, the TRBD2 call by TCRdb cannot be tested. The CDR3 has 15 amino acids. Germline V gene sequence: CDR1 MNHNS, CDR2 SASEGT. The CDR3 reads CASTLGTSGDYEQYF.

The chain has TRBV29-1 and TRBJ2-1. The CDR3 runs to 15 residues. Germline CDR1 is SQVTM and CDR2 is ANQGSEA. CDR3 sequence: CSVVGRDISYNEQFF.

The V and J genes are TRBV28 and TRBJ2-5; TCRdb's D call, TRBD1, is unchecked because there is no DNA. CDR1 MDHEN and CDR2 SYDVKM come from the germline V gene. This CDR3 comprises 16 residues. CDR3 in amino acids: CASTPGGQGAKETQYF.

CDR3 protein: CASSQAPGTSGNYEQYF. The rearrangement links TRBV14 to TRBJ2-7; the TCRdb D gene call, TRBD2, has no DNA to confirm it. The CDR3 is 17 amino acids. The germline V gene has CDR1 SGHDN and CDR2 FVKESK.